This is a list of T cell receptor beta chains from one sample in a study of blood T cell repertoires in COVID-19. Some clones are missing from TCRdb's copy, which holds only in-frame ones; the method was immunoSEQ multiplex PCR. In the table there are 100,000 to 150,000 clones, around 84% of which are singletons. The sample taken for sequencing was PBMCs or T cells enriched from blood (not recorded which). The receptors derive from a man aged 40-49 years with acute COVID-19. Both conserved end residues are part of each CDR3. The order of the fields is J gene, D gene, V gene, clone size, CDR3 length, CDR3 DNA, CDR3 protein. The D gene is left open where the match is weak. A row's size may be missing; if present it is once, few, many or a size class.

TRBJ2-5,-,TRBV18,-,13,TGTGCCAGCTCACAGTCCAGGGAAGAGACCCAGTACTTC,CASSQSREETQYF
TRBJ1-1,-,TRBV3-1/TRBV3-2,-,15,TGTGCCAGCAGCCAAGTTGGGGGGATGAACACTGAAGCTTTCTTT,CASSQVGGMNTEAFF
TRBJ1-1,-,TRBV12-5,once,12,TGTGCTAGTGGTCCCTTCGGCACTGAAGCTTTCTTT,CASGPFGTEAFF
TRBJ1-3,-,TRBV9,-,14,TGTGCCAGCAGCGTAGGGAGCTCTGGAAACACCATATATTTT,CASSVGSSGNTIYF
TRBJ1-2,-,TRBV6-5,-,12,TGTGCCAGCAGCTCAGGGTTCTATGGCTACACCTTC,CASSSGFYGYTF
TRBJ2-1,TRBD2,TRBV7-9,-,12,TGTGCCAGCAGCTCGTGGGGGGGTGAGCAGTTCTTC,CASSSWGGEQFF
TRBJ2-1,TRBD2,TRBV3-1/TRBV3-2,-,16,TGTGCCAGCAGCCAAGATCTAGCGGGGGGATTGGGTGAGCAGTTCTTC,CASSQDLAGGLGEQFF
TRBJ1-4,TRBD1,TRBV2,once,15,TGTGCCAGCAGTTCAAGACAGGGAGCTAATGAAAAACTGTTTTTT,CASSSRQGANEKLFF
TRBJ2-7,-,TRBV11-2,-,12,TGTGCCAGCAGCCTCGCGGCGAACGAGCAGTACTTC,CASSLAANEQYF
TRBJ1-1,-,TRBV25-1,-,15,TGTGCCAGCAGTGAATATGAAAGTGGGGGGACTGAAGCTTTCTTT,CASSEYESGGTEAFF
TRBJ1-2,-,TRBV15,-,13,TGTGCCACCAGCACGACAGACACCTCCGGCTACACCTTC,CATSTTDTSGYTF
TRBJ1-2,-,TRBV6-5,-,14,TGTGCCAGCACCGAAGAGGACAGCTTCTATGGCTACACCTTC,CASTEEDSFYGYTF
TRBJ2-7,TRBD1,TRBV5-5,-,16,TGTGCCAGCAGCTATGCTTGGACAGGGGGCGAATACGAGCAGTACTTC,CASSYAWTGGEYEQYF
TRBJ1-1,TRBD1,TRBV15,-,16,TGTGCCACCAGCCCAGGACAGGGGGCTCTAGGCACTGAAGCTTTCTTT,CATSPGQGALGTEAFF
TRBJ2-1,-,TRBV14,once,14,TGTGCCAGCAGCCCCCCTACAGTTTACAATGAGCAGTTCTTC,CASSPPTVYNEQFF
TRBJ1-4,TRBD1,TRBV12-3/TRBV12-4,once,13,TGTGCCAGCAGTTTGGGGACAGTGGAAAAACTGTTTTTT,CASSLGTVEKLFF
TRBJ2-7,-,TRBV7-3,-,13,TGTGCCAGCAGCCTTGACAGCTCCTACGAGCAGTACTTC,CASSLDSSYEQYF
TRBJ2-5,TRBD1,TRBV11-1,-,14,TGTGCCAGCAGCTATGACAGGGGGATCGAGACCCAGTACTTC,CASSYDRGIETQYF